This T cell receptor (beta chain) was sequenced for a study of cytomegalovirus exposure and HLA in healthy donors (TCRdb year 2017). Regarding the complete study: In an earlier analysis of several hundred of the donors, 276 Gb of sequence data and 100 million or so unique TCR beta sequences from about 179 million T cells were reported. Roughly 300 gigabases of sequencing data and around 80 million unique TCR sequences made up an early release that covered under 750 HLA-typed donors. The genetic ancestry cluster associated with self-reported Caucasian donors included 81% of the approximately 410 genotyped donors. The aim of the study was to test whether cataloging public T cell receptors could identify signatures of past pathogen exposure. Using immunosequencing, the study profiled T cell repertoires from about 620 subjects and related those repertoires to cytomegalovirus serostatus. Along with the approximately 700-subject first cohort, a separate validation cohort of 120 different subjects was used. High-throughput TCR immunosequencing, statistical association of individual TCRs with disease status, and machine learning were combined to predict cytomegalovirus infection status. A later analysis re-analyzed previously published TCR beta repertoires from 550 to 700 donors and added high-resolution HLA genotyping to study TCR occurrence patterns. Rather than using new phenotypic data, the later analysis identified candidate immune exposures from TCR beta sequences and from how often those sequences occurred across donors. An earlier analysis of some 600 of the donors applied high-throughput TCR beta sequencing to assess whether each TCR beta V gene segment acted as functional or pseudogenic. Donor age, sex, ethnicity and CMV serostatus were compiled alongside the repertoire data. Genome-wide SNP genotypes for about three fifths of the roughly 700 donors were used in a later genetic analysis, which treated that subset as a discovery cohort. All discovery cohort repertoires had been generated on a single sequencing platform. HLA typing included class I and class II loci at four-digit resolution. Typing coverage differed by locus: A, B, C, DRB1 and DQB1 were typed in about 620-630 donors, DQA1 in about 500, DPA1 in 600 to 610, and DPB1 in approximately 450. Five DR-DQ haplotypes were handled as single units for association and clustering, since linkage in the cohort was strong. On average, roughly 250,000 unique TCR beta nucleotide sequences were sequenced per donor among 398 genotyped donors of the cohort, with roughly 18% of those sequences being non-productive.

The cohort consisted of some 730 healthy bone marrow donors. Cohort members were all nominally healthy when sampled, although unrecorded immune exposures were likely present. The donor was CMV seropositive and was included in the group of 289 seropositive cohort members. Every donor gave a peripheral blood sample, and the peripheral blood mononuclear cells from that sample were used for TCR beta sequencing. The Qiagen DNeasy Blood Extraction Kit was used to extract genomic DNA from the blood cell samples. Of note for this clone: Which antigen it targets is not known.

The research as a whole found: According to a later analysis, parvovirus B19, influenza, CMV and Epstein-Barr virus appeared linked to several top co-occurrence clusters. Compared with the approximately 600-donor mean, donors in an Asian-associated ancestry cluster had fewer N-insertions in productive TCRs, according to a later genetic analysis. An association between a missense DCLRE1C variant and V-gene and J-gene trimming of TCR beta chains was found in a later genetic analysis and replicated in an independent cohort. At a false discovery rate of 0.05, a later analysis linked 16,951 TCR beta sequences to specific HLA alleles. Because counts were too low, roughly 17 rarely observed V segments, including chromosome 9 orphons, were left out of the earlier analysis of some 600 of the donors. In this cohort, only TCR beta chains were sequenced, and detectable features were limited by the absence of alpha or paired-chain data. Most CMV-associated TCR beta chains appeared to be HLA-restricted in a later analysis, and the HLA associations seemed to be driven largely by CMV exposure. A later analysis found that HLA-associated TCR beta chains were more clonally expanded and had lower generation probabilities than equally common non-associated chains. Because HLA typing was missing for some donors at each locus, association tests included only the typed subset. A total of roughly 160 TCR beta chains were listed by the study as associated with cytomegalovirus. The 87-base-pair reads could not distinguish some IMGT-functional V segments, including TRBV6-2 and TRBV6-3, so those segments were excluded. In vitro tests confirmed that a few of the cytomegalovirus-associated TCR beta chains recognize cytomegalovirus antigens. A cluster of highly shared sequence variants was judged likely to be a technical artifact of the sequencing pipeline. Immune exposure information for the cohort was limited to CMV serostatus. An earlier analysis of 587 of the donors showed that most TCR beta V segments appeared in productive rearrangements either about 87% or about 30% of the time, which broadly matched IMGT annotations. The authors suggested that the approach could potentially be extended to other disease states and immunological phenotypes. In a later analysis, the rate of TCR association differed among HLA loci, with DRB1 alleles having the most associated TCRs and HLA-C alleles having the fewest. Correlated functional status among segregating V segments might reflect linkage disequilibrium, but an unknown experimental factor could not be ruled out. Presence/absence analyses assumed roughly uniform sequencing depth across donors, an assumption that may not hold. A further reported finding was that TCR beta sequences accurately predicted the HLA-A and HLA-B alleles for most subjects in the first cohort. Most TCR sequences were observed very rarely across donors, whereas some public TCRs were present in many individuals. Cytomegalovirus status was reported to be diagnosed by the classifier with high specificity and sensitivity in both the original and validation cohorts. Assigning TCR associations to individual alleles was difficult when HLA alleles, especially DR and DQ, strongly co-occurred.

V is clipped by 3 bases and J by 4 bases, and the sequence between their germline boundaries is 21 bases long. CDR1 and CDR2 (SNHLY, FYNNEI) derive from the germline V gene. CDR3 length: 17 amino acids, cysteine to phenylalanine. The CDR3 DNA has 51 bases and is translated from base 1. Libraries came from the immunoSEQ multiplex PCR assay. The multiplex PCR relied on a mix of 60 forward primers for TCR Vbeta segments and 13 reverse primers for TCR Jbeta segments. The CDR3 region of rearranged TCR beta genes was amplified from genomic DNA with a multiplex PCR assay. The amplified TCR beta libraries were sequenced on the Illumina HiSeq System as 87-base-pair reads. Per the original workflow: A later analysis counted 65 million to 90 million unique TCR beta chains across the 690 or so repertoires, and around 9.9 million of these chains were shared by at least two donors. A nearest-neighbor algorithm error-corrected the raw reads and collapsed the reads into unique sequences, merging closely related sequences to remove PCR and sequencing errors. CDR3 sequences were aligned to IMGT reference sequences to assign V, D and J gene segments. Each retained sequence needed at least a six-nucleotide match to both a V gene segment and a J gene segment. Rearrangements were classified as productive when the CDR3 lacked stop codons and remained in frame with V and J, and all other rearrangements were classified as non-productive. CDR3 was defined by IMGT convention, running from the second conserved V-encoded cysteine to the conserved J-encoded phenylalanine. The earlier analysis of about 500 of the donors excluded sequences that lacked an unambiguous match to a single V gene segment. An earlier analysis of a few hundred of the donors classified V segments as functional when productive rearrangements were above 56.7% and as segregating when the standard deviation between donors was above 5%. A statistical classification framework was developed to diagnose cytomegalovirus status using the catalog of TCR beta chain sequences. In a later analysis, TCR nucleotide sequences were compared against IMGT/GENE-DB human TR gene sequences so that V and J genes could be assigned. A later analysis assigned CDR3 sequences and most-parsimonious VDJ recombination scenarios with the TCRdist pipeline. In a later analysis, each TCR beta chain was defined by its CDR3 amino acid sequence together with its V-gene family, and reads without a unique V-gene family were excluded. A later analysis removed 500 to 600 highly shared, low-generation-probability nucleotide sequences to deal with suspected cross-contamination and a sequencing artifact. In a later analysis, a clonal expansion index for each public chain was calculated from normalized within-repertoire ranks of inferred template counts. A later analysis computed generation probabilities with a VDJ recombination model fitted to out-of-frame rearrangements, and checked the results against IGoR. A later analysis scored TCR-TCR, TCR-HLA and TCR-CMV co-occurrence with hypergeometric tests, applying a repertoire-size bias correction to TCR pairs. In a later analysis, false discovery rates were estimated by permuting HLA or CMV assignments 20 times. In a later analysis, co-occurring TCRs were grouped using DBSCAN, with TCRdist sequence similarity added in when clustering inside HLA-allele-positive subsets. For co-occurrence clustering, repertoires with fewer than 30,000 or more than 120,000 public chains were excluded, along with five repertoires with anomalous nucleotide sharing. The clones in this table, taken by TCRdb from immuneACCESS, are in-frame only. Not every clone is retained; where verified, under half of the shortfall comes from an unresolved V gene, and the cause of the rest is unknown. V and J calls and clone size are given by that table; D and trimming were obtained from the DNA. The record for this sample contains about 51,000 clones. The ten most abundant clones make up roughly 25% of the sample.

The chain is made from TRBV2 and TRBJ1-1, with the D gene not clear enough to name. The receptor comes from a man in his forties or fifties in good health and CMV-seropositive. The sequencing input was PBMCs. In nucleotide form, the sequence is TGTGCCAGCAGTGACTCGGAACTATTTGGAGGTAGCACTGAAGCTTTCTTT. It specifies CASSDSELFGGSTEAFF.